The 26 T cell receptor beta chains reported below all come from one sample, sequenced in a study of early T cells in non-severe SARS-CoV-2 infection (TCRdb year 2021). Library preparation used 5' RACE. Sequencing took place on a NextSeq 500. Using fastp at Q25 and MiXCR, TCRdb reprocessed the public reads and kept productive beta chains. Rows with a matching CDR3 protein are joined into one entry that keeps the most common DNA and genes. The sample has roughly 86,000 distinct CDR3 sequences on record, roughly 6% of them singletons. The ten top clones hold roughly 8% of the sample. The sequencing input was whole blood. The receptors were sampled from an adult who was a healthcare worker with PCR-confirmed SARS-CoV-2 infection or an uninfected control (not recorded which).

This clonotype has a handful of counts. The chain recombines TRBV5-1 with TRBJ2-5; D is perhaps TRBD2 (6 bases). The CDR3 consists of 17 residues. Germline V lookup: CDR1 SGHRS, CDR2 YFSETQ. The V end was cut by 4 bases, the J end by 4 bases, with 23 bases between. As DNA, the CDR3 is TGCGCCAGCAGCCCAAAACCCGGGACTTCGACCCTAGAGACCCAGTACTTC. Its translation: CASSPKPGTSTLETQYF.

This clonotype was counted ten times or more. This chain connects TRBV4-1 to TRBJ2-7; 9 nucleotides line up with TRBD1. The CDR3 has 16 residues. Germline V gives CDR1 MGHRA, CDR2 YSYEKL. V lost 1 base, J lost 3 bases, and 7 bases stayed unmatched. The CDR3 DNA reads as TGCGCCAGCAGCCAAGGGGACAGGGTGGGATTCTACGAGCAGTACTTC. Translated: CASSQGDRVGFYEQYF.

The gene calls are TRBV20-1 and TRBJ2-5, with TRBD1 matching over 9 bases. This CDR3 is 14 amino acids long. The junction had 10 bases not matched to a gene; V was cut back by 6 bases and J by 5 bases. Germline lookup yields CDR1 DFQATT and CDR2 SNEGSKA (reference sequence). CDR3 in amino acids: CSAIGQGFYETQYF. The CDR3 DNA reads TGCAGTGCGATCGGACAGGGGTTTTACGAGACCCAGTACTTC.

This clonotype was detected a few times. The rearrangement joins TRBV19 to TRBJ2-1; 7 bases align to TRBD2. Trimming cost V 6 bases and J 8 bases; bases outside gene matches: 10. Germline-derived CDR1 and CDR2 are LNHDA and SQIVND (reference sequence). This CDR3 is built from 14 residues. CDR3 sequence: CASRGPSGLDEQFF. The CDR3 coding sequence is TGTGCCAGTAGGGGGCCTAGCGGTCTTGATGAGCAGTTCTTC. The full variable domain, in which reference TRBV19 and TRBJ2-1 provide the parts outside the CDR3, is DGGITQSPKYLFRKEGQNVTLSCEQNLNHDAMYWYRQDPGQGLRLIYYSQIVNDFQKGDIAEGYSVSREKKESFPLTVTSAQKNPTAFYLCASRGPSGLDEQFFGPGTRLTVL.

This clonotype was counted between two and nine times. The chain recombines TRBV15 with TRBJ2-7; the match to TRBD1 covers 9 bases. Trimming removed 5 bases from V and 7 bases from J; junction bases left unmatched: 6. CDR3 length: 13 amino acids. Per germline, CDR1 LNHNV and CDR2 YYDKDF (reference sequence). The CDR3 is CATSGTGWREQYF. CDR3 bases: TGTGCCACCAGCGGGACAGGGTGGAGGGAGCAGTACTTC.

This clonotype was picked up many times. For the CDR3, the DNA is TGCGCCAGCAGCTACCGGGATACCAACAATGAGCAGTTCTTC. This encodes CASSYRDTNNEQFF. V is TRBV5-1 and J is TRBJ2-1, with a weak D call TRBD2 (5 bases). The V gene's germline CDR1 is SGHRS and CDR2 YFSETQ. The CDR3 contains 14 residues. Trimming removed 3 bases at V and 5 bases at J, with 12 bases between.

There are many counts of this clonotype. The chain combines TRBV29-1 with TRBJ2-6; D is undetermined. CDR3 length equals 13 residues. In germline, CDR1 is SQVTM, CDR2 ANQGSEA. V shed 4 bases and J shed 1 base, with 5 bases lying between them. CDR3 region: CSVVGSGANVLTF. In DNA, the CDR3 is TGCAGCGTTGTGGGGTCTGGGGCCAACGTCCTGACTTTC.

This clonotype was seen ten or more times. The chain carries TRBV7-8 and TRBJ2-7; D may match TRBD1 or TRBD2 (5 bases each). V was trimmed by 5 bases and J by 6 bases, leaving 14 bases between them. CDR3 length equals 13 residues. Germline V CDR1 and CDR2: SGHVS, FQNEAQ. The CDR3, as DNA: TGTGCCAGCAGCCCAAGGACGGGACCCGAGCAGTACTTC. It codes for CASSPRTGPEQYF.

This clonotype was counted at least ten times. The chain couples TRBV7-9 to TRBJ2-3; 8 bases match TRBD2. V trimming: 3 bases; J trimming: 0 bases; junction bases outside the gene matches: 11. CDR3 size: 18 residues. Germline CDR1 and CDR2: SEHNR and FQNEAQ (reference sequence). CDR3 loop: CASSLREVPQPSTDTQYF. The CDR3 DNA follows: TGTGCCAGCAGCTTGCGGGAGGTACCACAACCTAGCACAGATACGCAGTATTTT.

In this sample, this clonotype turned up many times. V usage is TRBV25-1 and J usage is TRBJ1-2, with D possibly being TRBD1 (5 bases). Germline lookup yields CDR1 MGHDK and CDR2 SYGVNS. V gave up 3 bases and J gave up 4 bases, with 9 bases separating them. The CDR3 totals 13 residues. CDR3 region: CASSEGQGYGYTF. CDR3 nucleotide sequence: TGTGCCAGCAGTGAGGGGCAGGGCTATGGCTACACCTTC.

This rearrangement joins TRBV19 to TRBJ2-3; perhaps TRBD1 as D (6 bases). Germline V gene lookup returns CDR1 LNHDA and CDR2 SQIVND (reference sequence). V lost 4 bases, J lost 4 bases, and 18 bases lay in between. The CDR3 spans 16 residues. CDR3 amino acids: CASSKNRVERADTQYF. The CDR3 DNA follows: TGTGCCAGTAGTAAAAACAGGGTTGAACGGGCAGATACGCAGTATTTT.

This clonotype has at least ten counts. The CDR3 sequence: CASSPTQRGEKLFF. The CDR3 nucleotides are TGTGCCAGCAGTCCAACCCAGAGGGGGGAAAAACTGTTTTTT. The J gene is TRBJ1-4, the V gene TRBV28, with D perhaps matching TRBD1 (6 bases). Germline V gives CDR1 MDHEN, CDR2 SYDVKM. Trimming stripped 5 bases from V and 8 bases from J, with 15 bases between. The CDR3 spans 14 residues.

The rearrangement links TRBV20-1 to TRBJ2-5, with TRBD1 matching 9 bases. V was pared by 4 bases and J by 3 bases, with 12 bases of the junction left unmatched. CDR3 length: 16 amino acids. Germline V CDR1 and CDR2: DFQATT, SNEGSKA (reference sequence). The CDR3 sequence: CSATGTGRSREETQYF. The CDR3 DNA follows: TGCAGTGCTACCGGGACAGGGAGGAGCAGAGAAGAGACCCAGTACTTC.

The rearrangement joins TRBV12-3 or TRBV12-4 to TRBJ2-5, with D hard to call. The V end lost 5 bases, the J end lost 1 base, and 8 bases lay between the germline ends. The CDR3 consists of 13 residues. The CDR3 spells CASSRARQETQYF. DNA of the CDR3: TGTGCCAGCAGTCGGGCTCGCCAAGAGACCCAGTACTTC.

This clonotype was detected ten times or more. The rearrangement uses TRBV19 and TRBJ2-2, with TRBD1 matching over 7 bases. Losses at the gene ends were 6 bases for V and 0 bases for J; bases not matched to a gene: 7. CDR3 length equals 16 residues. Germline CDR1 LNHDA, CDR2 SQIVND (reference sequence). CDR3 bases: TGTGCCAGTAGATCCCGACAGGGCCCGAACACCGGGGAGCTGTTTTTT. Amino acid sequence: CASRSRQGPNTGELFF.

The table lists this clonotype with a few counts. V is TRBV23-1 and J is TRBJ2-2; D is undetermined. TRBV23-1 is an ORF; its function is uncertain. The CDR3 is 15 amino acids. Trimming pared 8 bases from V and 4 bases from J, leaving 17 bases between. The CDR3, as DNA: TGCGCCAGCGGTTCTGGGCGACTTTTCACCGGGGAGCTGTTTTTT. Its translation: CASGSGRLFTGELFF.

In this sample, this clonotype turned up many times. This chain connects TRBV6-6 to TRBJ1-6, with TRBD1 as a possible D gene (6 bases). The ends were cut back, 7 bases at V and 7 bases at J, with 17 bases in the middle. The CDR3 has 15 amino acids. The germline V gene has CDR1 MNHNY and CDR2 SVGAGI (reference sequence). In nucleotides, the CDR3 is TGTGCCAGCATCGGGGGGGCGGTTGGAAATTCACCCCTCCACTTT. Encoded protein: CASIGGAVGNSPLHF.

This clonotype appeared a few times. V usage is TRBV3-1 and J usage is TRBJ1-2; D gene ambiguous. The CDR3 sequence is 12 residues long. V was cut by 4 bases and J by 4 bases, with 7 bases left in between. The germline V gene has CDR1 LGHDT and CDR2 YNNKEL (reference sequence). In DNA form, the CDR3 reads TGTGCCAGCAGCCGCCGTTCCTATGGCTACACCTTC. Encoded protein: CASSRRSYGYTF.

This clonotype occurred many times. This chain links TRBV3-1 with TRBJ2-3, with 7 bases aligning to TRBD2. CDR1 LGHDT and CDR2 YNNKEL come from the germline V gene (reference sequence). Germline trimming cut 2 bases from V and 1 base from J; bases unmatched to any gene: 6. This CDR3 has 16 amino acids. The chain's CDR3 is CASSQFRGVRTDTQYF. CDR3 sequence (DNA): TGTGCCAGCAGCCAATTCCGGGGGGTACGCACAGATACGCAGTATTTT.

This clonotype was found many times. The V call is TRBV28, the J call TRBJ1-5; D not resolved. Trimming pared 6 bases from V and 5 bases from J, leaving 14 bases between. The CDR3 contains 14 residues. Germline values: CDR1 MDHEN, CDR2 SYDVKM. CDR3 in DNA: TGTGCCAGCAGCGTACTATCCAGATATCAGCCCCAGCATTTT. This encodes CASSVLSRYQPQHF.

This clonotype was observed at least ten times. CDR3 bases: TGTGGAACAGGGCGGGGAGCCAAAAACATTCAGTACTTC. This codes for CGTGRGAKNIQYF. This chain links TRBV6-1 with TRBJ2-4, with D possibly being TRBD1 or TRBD2 (6 bases each). The CDR3 runs to 13 residues. Germline V gene sequence: CDR1 MNHNS, CDR2 SASEGT.

This chain connects TRBV7-2 to TRBJ2-7; D gene unclear. The CDR3 totals 11 residues. V was cut by 5 bases and J by 3 bases, with 5 bases left in between. Germline CDR1 is SGHTA and CDR2 is FQGNSA. The DNA for the CDR3 is TGTGCCAGCAGCGCCCACTACGAGCAGTACTTC. Protein sequence: CASSAHYEQYF.

This clonotype was recorded many times. CDR3: CSVFTGGNTGELFF. CDR3 bases: TGCAGCGTCTTCACAGGGGGTAACACCGGGGAGCTGTTTTTT. This chain connects TRBV29-1 to TRBJ2-2; 8 bases map to TRBD1. J lost 2 bases, V lost 6 bases, and 5 bases had no gene match. This CDR3 has 14 residues. The germline CDR1 and CDR2 sequences are SQVTM and ANQGSEA.

The V gene is TRBV11-2, the J gene TRBJ2-7; 8 positions match TRBD1. CDR1 and CDR2 from the germline V gene are SGHAT and FQNNGV. The V and J ends lost 5 bases and 9 bases, in that order; junction bases with no gene match: 18. CDR3 length: 16 residues. CDR3 protein: CASSISGTGDLRGQYF. The CDR3 DNA follows: TGTGCCAGCAGCATCTCCGGGACAGGAGACCTACGGGGGCAGTACTTC.

This clonotype was recorded a few times. The rearrangement links TRBV2 to TRBJ1-2; D not certain. Germline V CDR1 and CDR2: SNHLY, FYNNEI. V was trimmed by 8 bases and J by 8 bases, leaving 18 bases between them. This CDR3 has 13 amino acids. The CDR3 protein is CASGSTVLGGYTF. The DNA of the CDR3 is TGTGCCAGCGGCTCCACCGTATTGGGAGGCTACACCTTC. Looking up the rest from reference TRBV2 and TRBJ1-2 gives the full variable domain: EPEVTQTPSHQVTQMGQEVILRCVPISNHLYFYWYRQILGQKVEFLVSFYNNEISEKSEIFDDQFSVERPDGSNFTLKIRSTKLEDSAMYFCASGSTVLGGYTFGSGTRLTVV.

This clonotype was recorded many times. The chain recombines TRBV7-9 with TRBJ2-1; D is perhaps TRBD2 (6 bases). This CDR3 is 12 amino acids long. With 3 bases removed from V and 12 bases from J, the gap between germline ends came to 12 bases. The germline gives CDR1 SEHNR, CDR2 FQNEAQ (reference sequence). CDR3 nucleotide sequence: TGTGCCAGCAGCTTGACTAGTTCGGTGCAGTTCTTC. It codes for CASSLTSSVQFF. The full variable domain, rest sourced from reference TRBV7-9 and TRBJ2-1, is DTGVSQNPRHKITKRGQNVTFRCDPISEHNRLYWYRQTLGQGPEFLTYFQNEAQLEKSRLLSDRFSAERPKGSFSTLEIQRTEQGDSAMYLCASSLTSSVQFFGPGTRLTVL.